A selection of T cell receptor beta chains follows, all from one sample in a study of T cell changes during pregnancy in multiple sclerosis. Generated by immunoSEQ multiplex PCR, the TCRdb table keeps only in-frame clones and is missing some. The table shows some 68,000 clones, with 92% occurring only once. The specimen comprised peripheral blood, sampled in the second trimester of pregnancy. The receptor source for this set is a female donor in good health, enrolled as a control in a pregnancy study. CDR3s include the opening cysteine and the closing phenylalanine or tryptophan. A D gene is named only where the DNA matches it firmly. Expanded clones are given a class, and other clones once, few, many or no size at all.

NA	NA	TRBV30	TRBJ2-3	CAWSMVAGTDTQYF	TGTGCCTGGAGCATGGTGGCGGGCACAGATACGCAGTATTTT
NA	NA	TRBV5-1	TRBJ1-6	CASSLLARGSPLHF	TGCGCCAGCAGCTTGCTTGCCAGGGGTTCACCCCTCCACTTT
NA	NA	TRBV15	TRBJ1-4	CATRAGGRGNEKLFF	TGTGCCACCAGAGCGGGCGGCCGGGGTAATGAAAAACTGTTTTTT
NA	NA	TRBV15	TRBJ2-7	CATSRGPQGRYEQYF	TGTGCCACCAGCAGAGGCCCCCAGGGGCGGTACGAGCAGTACTTC
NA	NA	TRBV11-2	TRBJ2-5	CASSPGGLRTTETQYF	TGTGCCAGCAGCCCAGGGGGACTCCGCACAACGGAGACCCAGTACTTC
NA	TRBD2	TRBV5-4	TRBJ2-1	CASSLGTSGSNEQFF	TGTGCCAGCAGCTTGGGGACTAGCGGGAGTAATGAGCAGTTCTTC
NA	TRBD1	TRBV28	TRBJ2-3	CASSRQGAEDTQYF	TGTGCCAGCAGTCGACAGGGGGCTGAAGATACGCAGTATTTT
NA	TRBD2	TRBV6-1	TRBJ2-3	CASSDLAGADTQYF	TGTGCCAGCAGTGATTTAGCGGGAGCAGATACGCAGTATTTT
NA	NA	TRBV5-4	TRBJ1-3	CATAGSGAPGNTIYF	TGTGCCACCGCTGGTTCAGGGGCACCTGGAAACACCATATATTTT
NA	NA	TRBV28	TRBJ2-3	CASSLRRQGTDTQYF	TGTGCCAGCAGTTTAAGGAGACAGGGCACAGATACGCAGTATTTT
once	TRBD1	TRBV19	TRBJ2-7	CASSIGDRGVYEQYF	TGTGCCAGTAGTATAGGGGACAGGGGAGTATACGAGCAGTACTTC
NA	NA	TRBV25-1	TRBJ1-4	CASSDRQEEEKLFF	TGTGCCAGCAGTGACAGGCAGGAAGAAGAAAAACTGTTTTTT
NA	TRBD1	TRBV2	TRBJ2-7	CASRADPGQPYEQYF	TGTGCCAGCAGGGCAGACCCGGGACAGCCCTACGAGCAGTACTTC
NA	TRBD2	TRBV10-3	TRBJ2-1	CAIKGLAGNNEQFF	TGTGCCATCAAGGGACTAGCGGGAAACAATGAGCAGTTCTTC
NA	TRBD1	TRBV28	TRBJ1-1	CASSLRGLWTEAFF	TGTGCCAGCAGCTTGAGGGGGCTATGGACTGAAGCTTTCTTT
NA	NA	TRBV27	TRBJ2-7	CASSLKGAPDRREQYF	TGTGCCAGCAGTTTAAAAGGGGCCCCCGATCGACGCGAGCAGTACTTC
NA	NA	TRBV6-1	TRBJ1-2	CASRWLGGDGYTF	TGTGCCAGCAGATGGCTGGGAGGGGATGGCTACACCTTC
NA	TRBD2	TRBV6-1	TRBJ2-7	CASSDAGDEQYF	TGTGCCAGCAGTGATGCGGGGGACGAGCAGTACTTC
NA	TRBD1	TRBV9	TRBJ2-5	CASSIDRGLEETQYF	TGTGCCAGCAGCATCGACAGGGGGCTTGAAGAGACCCAGTACTTC
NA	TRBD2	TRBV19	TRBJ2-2	CASMSGANTGELFF	TGTGCCAGTATGAGCGGGGCGAACACCGGGGAGCTGTTTTTT
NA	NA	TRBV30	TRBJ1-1	CAWLVGANEAFF	TGTGCCTGGTTAGTGGGGGCGAATGAAGCTTTCTTT
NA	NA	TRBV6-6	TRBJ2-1	CASSYSLGGGDEQFF	TGTGCCAGCAGTTACTCTCTGGGGGGGGGCGATGAGCAGTTCTTC
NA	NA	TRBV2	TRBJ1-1	CASSDGGASNTEAFF	TGTGCCAGCAGTGACGGCGGGGCCTCGAACACTGAAGCTTTCTTT
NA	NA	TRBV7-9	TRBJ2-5	CASSFAGIEETQYF	TGTGCCAGCAGCTTCGCAGGGATTGAAGAGACCCAGTACTTC
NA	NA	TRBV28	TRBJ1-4	CASSVPGVGSEKLFF	TGTGCCAGCAGCGTACCCGGGGTAGGGAGTGAAAAACTGTTTTTT
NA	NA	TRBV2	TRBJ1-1	CAIHFPGHQNTEAFF	TGTGCCATCCATTTCCCGGGACACCAGAACACTGAAGCTTTCTTT
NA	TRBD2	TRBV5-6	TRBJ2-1	CASSWKTSGRGNEQFF	TGTGCCAGCAGCTGGAAGACTAGCGGGAGGGGCAATGAGCAGTTCTTC
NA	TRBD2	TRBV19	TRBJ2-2	CASSEAGRRTGELFF	TGTGCCAGTAGTGAAGCGGGACGGAGGACCGGGGAGCTGTTTTTT
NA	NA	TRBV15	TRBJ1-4	CATSRVRGGNEKLFF	TGTGCCACCAGCAGAGTGAGGGGAGGCAATGAAAAACTGTTTTTT
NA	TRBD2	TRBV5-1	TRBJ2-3	CASSYGLAPDTQYF	TGCGCCAGCAGCTACGGACTAGCTCCAGATACGCAGTATTTT
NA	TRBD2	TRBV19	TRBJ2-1	CASTPGGGRAGYNEQFF	TGTGCCAGTACCCCCGGAGGCGGGAGGGCCGGTTACAATGAGCAGTTCTTC
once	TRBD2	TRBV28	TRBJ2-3	CASSLTSADTQYF	TGTGCCAGCAGTTTGACTAGCGCGGATACGCAGTATTTT
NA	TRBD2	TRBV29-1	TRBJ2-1	CSVDLAAGDNEQFF	TGCAGCGTTGACCTAGCGGCAGGTGACAATGAGCAGTTCTTC
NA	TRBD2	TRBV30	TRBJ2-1	CAWSLRGLDYNEQFF	TGTGCCTGGAGCCTGCGGGGGTTGGACTACAATGAGCAGTTCTTC
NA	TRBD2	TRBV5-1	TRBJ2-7	CASSPRVAGGHEQYF	TGCGCCAGCAGCCCTCGGGTAGCGGGGGGGCACGAGCAGTACTTC
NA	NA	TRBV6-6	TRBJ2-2	CASRWFTGTGELFF	TGTGCCAGCCGGTGGTTCACCGGCACCGGGGAGCTGTTTTTT
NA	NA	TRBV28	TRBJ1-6	CASRTLDNSPLHF	TGTGCCAGCAGGACACTAGATAATTCACCCCTCCACTTT
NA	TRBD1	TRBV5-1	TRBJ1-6	CASSYGQGDSPLHF	TGCGCCAGCAGCTACGGACAGGGAGATTCACCCCTCCACTTT
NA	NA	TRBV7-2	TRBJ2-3	CASSFSGDPADTQYF	TGTGCCAGCAGCTTTAGCGGAGATCCAGCGGATACGCAGTATTTT
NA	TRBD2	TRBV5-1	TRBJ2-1	CASSLTGGIYNEQFF	TGCGCCAGCAGCTTGACGGGAGGGATCTACAATGAGCAGTTCTTC
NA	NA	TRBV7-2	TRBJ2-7	CASSSRREF	TGTGCCAGCAGCTCCCGGCGGGAATTC
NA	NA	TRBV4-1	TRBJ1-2	CASRPSLGQGTNYGYTF	TGCGCCAGCAGGCCCAGCTTGGGGCAGGGAACTAACTATGGCTACACCTTC
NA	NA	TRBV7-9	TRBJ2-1	CASSFHTNEQFF	TGTGCCAGCAGCTTCCACACCAATGAGCAGTTCTTC
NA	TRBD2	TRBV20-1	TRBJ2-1	CSARSGRQFF	TGCAGTGCTAGAAGCGGGAGACAGTTCTTC
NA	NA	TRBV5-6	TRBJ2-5	CASSYQGASGEETQYF	TGTGCCAGCAGCTACCAGGGGGCTAGCGGGGAAGAGACCCAGTACTTC
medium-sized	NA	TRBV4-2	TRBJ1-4	CASSQDFGRDQEKLFF	TGTGCCAGCAGCCAAGATTTTGGCAGGGATCAAGAAAAACTGTTTTTT
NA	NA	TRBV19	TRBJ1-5	CASSRYASGSNQPQHF	TGTGCCAGTAGCAGGTATGCGTCGGGAAGCAATCAGCCCCAGCATTTT
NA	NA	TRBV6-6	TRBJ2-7	CASSPQVFYEQYF	TGTGCCAGCAGCCCACAGGTTTTCTACGAGCAGTACTTC
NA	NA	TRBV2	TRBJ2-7	CASSDLLSVAYEQYF	TGTGCCAGCAGTGATCTTTTAAGCGTTGCCTACGAGCAGTACTTC
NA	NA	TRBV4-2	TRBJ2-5	CASSQALDWPQETQYF	TGTGCCAGCAGCCAAGCCCTAGACTGGCCACAAGAGACCCAGTACTTC
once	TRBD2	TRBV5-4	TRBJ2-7	CASSVSGTSAYEQYF	TGTGCCAGCAGTGTTTCCGGGACTAGTGCCTACGAGCAGTACTTC
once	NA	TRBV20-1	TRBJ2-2	CSAMATGELFF	TGCAGTGCTATGGCCACCGGGGAGCTGTTTTTT
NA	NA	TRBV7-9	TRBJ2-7	CASSFVGDVWGPYEQYF	TGTGCCAGCAGCTTCGTTGGGGATGTTTGGGGGCCCTACGAGCAGTACTTC